This paragraph covers one T cell receptor (beta chain) sequence. The target antigen is unknown. As to treatment: 15 to 20 received Ad26.COV2.S at low or high dose, single or two shots; 5 received placebo; per-sample allocation not given. Sampling happened 63 days after the first vaccine or placebo injection. Vaccination employed an Ad26 vector expressing the Wuhan-strain SARS-CoV-2 spike. This entry is derived from a study of Ad26.COV2.S vaccination and SARS-CoV-2 variants. Study as a whole: Intramuscular Ad26.COV2.S at 5x10^10 or 1x10^11 viral particles.

V was trimmed by 3 bases and J by 9 bases, leaving 9 bases between them. The CDR3 runs 11 residues. Germline V gene lookup returns CDR1 SQVTM and CDR2 ANQGSEA. The method was immunoSEQ multiplex PCR; TCRdb's version includes in-frame clones alone and lacks a portion of them. The table includes hundreds of thousands of clones, roughly 89% detected once. Regarding the study as a whole: Reportedly, after vaccination the spike-specific CD8+ and CD4+ T cell responses displayed substantial breadth. Comparable non-spike TCR breadth was observed in vaccine and placebo recipients.

Specimen: peripheral blood, collected in a trial of Ad26.COV2.S vaccine versus placebo. V and J are TRBV29-1 and TRBJ2-1; D is undetermined. The receptor was derived from a person aged 18-60 years who received the Ad26.COV2.S COVID-19 vaccine or a placebo. The CDR3 spells CSVEDSLEQFF. The CDR3 DNA follows: TGCAGCGTTGAGGATAGCCTTGAGCAGTTCTTC.